The 19 T cell receptor beta chains in this list originate from one sample, sequenced in a study of identical twins (dated by TCRdb to about 2016). To prepare the library, 5' RACE was applied. Reads for this sample came from an Illumina HiSeq 2000. TCRdb handled the public reads itself, with Q25 trimming in fastp and clone calling in MiXCR, and kept productive beta chains. CDR3 protein duplicates are merged, each entry listing the most common genes and DNA. Within this sample are 200,000 to 300,000 distinct CDR3 sequences, with over 9.5% of them counted one time only. Of the sample, approximately 9.1% falls within the top ten clones. Sequenced material: memory T cells sorted from blood. The sample's cell subset or site, from its label and the paper: CD45RO+ enriched T cells. Receptors were obtained from a man between 50 and 59 years old in good health.

This clonotype has a handful of counts. This chain connects TRBV15 to TRBJ2-2; perhaps D is TRBD1 or TRBD2 (5 bases each). Germline CDR1 and CDR2: LNHNV and YYDKDF (reference sequence). The V end lost 0 bases, the J end lost 0 bases, and 11 bases lay between the germline ends. The CDR3 runs to 17 residues. CDR3 in amino acids: CATSRDPGRANTGELFF. The CDR3 DNA reads as TGTGCCACCAGCAGAGATCCGGGACGGGCGAACACCGGGGAGCTGTTTTTT.

This clonotype appeared a few times. The gene calls are TRBV11-2 and TRBJ2-5; 7 bases are a match to TRBD2. J lost 1 base, V lost 5 bases, and 7 bases had no gene match. This CDR3 is built from 15 residues. Germline CDR1 SGHAT, CDR2 FQNNGV. The CDR3 sequence: CASSPRTRSQETQYF. CDR3 in DNA: TGTGCCAGCAGCCCCCGGACTAGAAGCCAAGAGACCCAGTACTTC. The whole variable domain, filled in from reference TRBV11-2 and TRBJ2-5, reads EAGVAQSPRYKIIEKRQSVAFWCNPISGHATLYWYQQILGQGPKLLIQFQNNGVVDDSQLPKDRFSAERLKGVDSTLKIQPAKLEDSAVYLCASSPRTRSQETQYFGPGTRLLVL.

This clonotype occurred many times. The chain couples TRBV4-1 to TRBJ1-1, with D uncertain. The germline V gene encodes CDR1 MGHRA and CDR2 YSYEKL. Trimming took 1 base from V and 3 from J, leaving 18 bases between them. The CDR3 extends over 17 amino acids. The CDR3: CASSQVEVWEFDTEAFF. The CDR3 bases are TGCGCCAGCAGCCAAGTGGAAGTATGGGAGTTTGACACTGAAGCTTTCTTT.

The V and J genes are TRBV7-9 and TRBJ2-3; D not resolved. Trimming stripped 3 bases from V and 2 bases from J, with 15 bases between. Germline V gene lookup returns CDR1 SEHNR and CDR2 FQNEAQ (reference sequence). The CDR3 consists of 16 residues. The chain's CDR3 is CASSLGSTISTDTQYF. In nucleotides, the CDR3 is TGTGCCAGCAGCTTGGGTAGTACGATCTCCACAGATACGCAGTATTTT. Full variable domain (rest looked up from reference TRBV7-9 and TRBJ2-3): DTGVSQNPRHKITKRGQNVTFRCDPISEHNRLYWYRQTLGQGPEFLTYFQNEAQLEKSRLLSDRFSAERPKGSFSTLEIQRTEQGDSAMYLCASSLGSTISTDTQYFGPGTRLTVL.

In its sample, this clonotype was seen many times. The rearrangement joins TRBV7-2 to TRBJ2-2; D is perhaps TRBD1 (6 bases). The CDR3 runs 14 residues. Germline CDR1 is SGHTA and CDR2 is FQGNSA. Trimming took 5 bases from V and 0 from J, leaving 7 bases between them. The CDR3 DNA sequence: TGTGCCAGCAGCCGGACAGCGAACACCGGGGAGCTGTTTTTT. Protein product: CASSRTANTGELFF. The full variable domain, rest sourced from reference TRBV7-2 and TRBJ2-2, is GAGVSQSPSNKVTEKGKDVELRCDPISGHTALYWYRQSLGQGLEFLIYFQGNSAPDKSGLPSDRFSAERTGGSVSTLTIQRTQQEDSAVYLCASSRTANTGELFFGEGSRLTVL.

This clonotype was observed a handful of times. This chain uses TRBV14 with TRBJ1-1; D gene uncertain. The germline V and J ends were trimmed by 3 bases and 5 bases, with 10 bases remaining between them. CDR1 and CDR2 (germline): SGHDN, FVKESK. The CDR3 is 13 amino acids. The CDR3 nucleotides are TGTGCCAGCAGCCAGGGTGTAAAGACTGAAGCTTTCTTT. Its translation is CASSQGVKTEAFF.

V and J are TRBV6-5 and TRBJ2-5; 11 bases are shared with TRBD2. CDR1 MNHEY and CDR2 SVGAGI come from the germline V gene. CDR3 size: 16 residues. The J segment lost 2 bases and the V segment lost 0 bases, leaving 2 bases of the junction unmatched. In DNA, the CDR3 is TGTGCCAGCAGTTACTCCGGGACTAGCGGACAAGAGACCCAGTACTTC. The encoded protein is CASSYSGTSGQETQYF.

J is TRBJ2-5 and V is TRBV7-2, with D possibly TRBD2 on 5 matching bases. V lost 2 bases to trimming and J lost 4 bases, with 8 bases between them. Germline V gives CDR1 SGHTA, CDR2 FQGNSA. CDR3 length: 13 residues. The DNA for the CDR3 is TGTGCCAGCAGCTTACAGCGGTTAGAGACCCAGTACTTC. Residues: CASSLQRLETQYF.

The gene calls are TRBV28 and TRBJ2-5; 7 nucleotides line up with TRBD2. The junction had 5 bases not matched to a gene; V was cut back by 2 bases and J by 5 bases. This CDR3 comprises 14 residues. The germline CDR1 and CDR2 sequences are MDHEN and SYDVKM. The CDR3 DNA follows: TGTGCCAGCAGTTTACGGGGCGGGAGCGAGACCCAGTACTTC. Translation: CASSLRGGSETQYF. Full variable domain (rest looked up from reference TRBV28 and TRBJ2-5): DVKVTQSSRYLVKRTGEKVFLECVQDMDHENMFWYRQDPGLGLRLIYFSYDVKMKEKGDIPEGYSVSREKKERFSLILESASTNQTSMYLCASSLRGGSETQYFGPGTRLLVL.

This clonotype was observed many times. The V call is TRBV7-2, the J call TRBJ2-3; D is uncertain. Germline values: CDR1 SGHTA, CDR2 FQGNSA. V lost 3 bases to trimming and J lost 2 bases, with 9 bases between them. This CDR3 is built from 14 residues. The CDR3 here is CASSFWALTDTQYF. CDR3 nucleotides: TGTGCCAGCAGCTTCTGGGCCCTCACAGATACGCAGTATTTT.

Many counts were recorded for this clonotype. The chain recombines TRBV11-1 with TRBJ2-3; 9 bases agree with TRBD1. With V trimmed by 1 base and J by 5 bases, 10 bases remained unmatched. Germline V gene data show CDR1 as SGHAT and CDR2 as FQDESV (reference sequence). CDR3 size: 17 residues. The CDR3 region has the DNA TGTGCCAGCAGCTTAGGCGGGACAGGGCTCCGGAGAGATACGCAGTATTTT. This gives the protein CASSLGGTGLRRDTQYF.

The chain has TRBV29-1 and TRBJ2-1, with D unclear. CDR3 length: 14 residues. CDR1 and CDR2 from the germline V gene are SQVTM and ANQGSEA. The CDR3 DNA is TGCAGTGTGGGTTGGGGATTAGGCTACAATGAGCAGTTCTTC. Residues: CSVGWGLGYNEQFF.

This clonotype was observed a few times. V usage is TRBV6-1 and J usage is TRBJ2-1, with a possible D match to TRBD1 (6 bases). In germline, CDR1 is MNHNS, CDR2 SASEGT. The CDR3 covers 14 residues. Deletions cut 2 bases from V and 6 bases from J, with 11 bases between. CDR3 bases: TGTGCCAGCAGTGAATTTGACAGGTTCAATGAGCAGTTCTTC. Translation: CASSEFDRFNEQFF.

J is TRBJ2-7 and V is TRBV19; 10 positions match TRBD2. Germline V CDR1 and CDR2: LNHDA, SQIVND (reference sequence). The CDR3 is 16 amino acids. Trimming removed 0 bases from V and 4 bases from J; junction bases left unmatched: 6. The CDR3 DNA reads as TGTGCCAGTAGTATAGATTTGGCTAGCGGGAGTTACGAGCAGTACTTC. Protein product: CASSIDLASGSYEQYF.

The chain recombines TRBV12-3 or TRBV12-4 with TRBJ2-4; D tentatively reads TRBD1 or TRBD2 (5 bases each). The V and J ends lost 8 bases and 0 bases respectively, with 11 bases between them. The CDR3 totals 14 residues. CDR3 loop: CASGTQLAKNIQYF. Here the CDR3 DNA reads TGTGCCAGCGGGACGCAACTAGCCAAAAACATTCAGTACTTC.

V is TRBV28 and J is TRBJ1-1, with a possible D match to TRBD1 (6 bases). The CDR3 covers 14 residues. V shed 7 bases and J shed 0 bases, with 12 bases lying between them. CDR1 MDHEN and CDR2 SYDVKM come from the germline V gene. This CDR3 reads CASKRDTLNTEAFF. In nucleotides, the CDR3 is TGTGCCAGCAAACGGGACACCTTGAACACTGAAGCTTTCTTT.

This clonotype was detected ten times or more. The V call is TRBV7-2, the J call TRBJ1-1, with a tentative D call TRBD1 (6 bases). From germline, CDR1 is SGHTA and CDR2 FQGNSA. This CDR3 comprises 18 residues. The ends were cut back, 2 bases at V and 6 bases at J, with 25 bases in the middle. The CDR3 reads CASSLSLTWDTRRAEAFF. The CDR3 nucleotides read TGTGCCAGCAGCTTATCACTAACGTGGGACACTCGGAGGGCTGAAGCTTTCTTT.

This clonotype was counted between two and nine times. The chain employs TRBV20-1 and TRBJ1-1; D remains ambiguous. In germline, CDR1 is DFQATT, CDR2 SNEGSKA (reference sequence). V was clipped by 6 bases and J by 4 bases, with 18 bases between them. The CDR3 is 14 residues long. The CDR3 coding sequence is TGCAGTGCCGTACGGGGTCTGTGGGGCACTGAAGCTTTCTTT. Amino acid sequence: CSAVRGLWGTEAFF.

The sample holds one count of this clonotype. The chain couples TRBV6-2 or TRBV6-3 to TRBJ1-5, with D maybe TRBD1 (5 bases). The CDR3 is 13 residues long. The germline V gene encodes CDR1 MNHEY and CDR2 SVGEGT. V was cut by 6 bases and J by 6 bases, with 12 bases left in between. The CDR3 DNA reads as TGTGCCAGCAGGGACACGGGATTTCAGCCCCAGCATTTT. Its translation: CASRDTGFQPQHF.